A single sample gave rise to the 7 T cell receptor beta chains below, sequenced in a study of post-analysis software for immune sequencing data (dated by TCRdb to about 2015). Here is what the overall study found, with its caveats: Significantly higher frequencies in patients than in controls were found for five or six TRBV segments, including TRBV5-6, TRBV5-1 and TRBV20-1.

To prepare the library, PCR was applied. This sample was sequenced with an Illumina HiSeq 2500. To reduce PCR and sequencing biases, unique molecular identifiers were built into the TCR beta cDNA libraries. TCRdb redid the processing of the public reads, applying fastp at Q25 and MiXCR, and retained in-frame beta chains. Identical CDR3 proteins give one entry, which carries the most common genes and DNA. The sample contains fewer than 900,000 distinct CDR3 sequences, 46% of them found a single time. Roughly 4.9% of the sample belongs to the ten largest clones. Their antigens remain unidentified. Sequencing was done on a sample of blood. The receptors originated from a girl aged 5-17 years with multiple sclerosis.

The V and J genes are TRBV20-1 and TRBJ1-1; D is perhaps TRBD1 (6 bases). V was shortened by 6 bases and J by 3 bases, with 14 bases between the two germline ends. Germline loops: CDR1 DFQATT, CDR2 SNEGSKA (reference sequence). The CDR3 runs to 13 residues. In DNA form, the CDR3 reads TGCAGTGCAAATACAGGGATGGACACTGAAGCTTTCTTT. Translation: CSANTGMDTEAFF.

This clonotype has a handful of counts. The chain recombines TRBV15 with TRBJ2-4, with D possibly matching TRBD2 (6 bases). The DNA end is a closer match to TRBJ2-5, so the J assignment may be wrong. The germline V gene encodes CDR1 LNHNV and CDR2 YYDKDF (reference sequence). CDR3 length: 15 amino acids. CDR3 sequence: CATSRAPGVGETQYF. CDR3 sequence (DNA): TGTGCCACCAGCAGAGCACCGGGAGTGGGTGAGACCCAGTACTTC.

V gene TRBV29-1 combines with J gene TRBJ2-7, with TRBD2 matching 8 bases. Unmatched junction bases numbered 11, after V lost 0 bases and J lost 7 bases. This CDR3 comprises 15 residues. In germline, CDR1 is SQVTM, CDR2 ANQGSEA. CDR3 DNA sequence: TGCAGCGTTGAAGAGGCGGGACTAGTAAGGGGTGAGCAGTACTTC. Protein sequence: CSVEEAGLVRGEQYF.

The gene calls are TRBV29-1 and TRBJ2-7, with 14 bases that match TRBD2. Germline CDR1 and CDR2: SQVTM and ANQGSEA. The CDR3 extends over 17 amino acids. Trimming removed 4 bases from V and 4 bases from J; junction bases left unmatched: 12. The CDR3 bases are TGCAGCGTTGGGGGCGCGGGACTAGCGGGAGAGGGTTACGAGCAGTACTTC. Translating gives CSVGGAGLAGEGYEQYF.

The J gene is TRBJ2-7, the V gene TRBV5-1; 8 nucleotides line up with TRBD1. The CDR3 is made up of 14 amino acids. Germline trimming cut 6 bases from V and 3 bases from J; bases unmatched to any gene: 8. Looked up from germline, CDR1 is SGHRS and CDR2 is YFSETQ. DNA for the CDR3: TGCGCCAGCACCTGGGGGACAGGCAACTACGAGCAGTACTTC. Translation gives CASTWGTGNYEQYF.

This clonotype was detected only a few times. The chain employs TRBV3-1 and TRBJ1-2, with 8 bases that match TRBD1. V lost 4 bases to trimming and J lost 4 bases; unmatched junction nucleotides: 11. This CDR3 is 16 amino acids long. Per the germline V gene, CDR1 is LGHDT and CDR2 is YNNKEL (reference sequence). CDR3: CASSLTGNRGGYGYTF. The CDR3 DNA follows: TGTGCCAGCAGCCTGACAGGCAACAGGGGGGGCTATGGCTACACCTTC. Looking up the rest from reference TRBV3-1 and TRBJ1-2 gives the full variable domain: DTAVSQTPKYLVTQMGNDKSIKCEQNLGHDTMYWYKQDSKKFLKIMFSYNNKELIINETVPNRFSPKSPDKAHLNLHINSLELGDSAVYFCASSLTGNRGGYGYTFGSGTRLTVV.

This clonotype has just a few counts. The V and J genes are TRBV20-1 and TRBJ2-5, with 7 bases that match TRBD2. V lost 5 bases, J lost 2 bases, and 14 bases stayed unmatched. The CDR3 spans 16 residues. CDR1 and CDR2 from the germline V gene are DFQATT and SNEGSKA (reference sequence). The CDR3 DNA sequence: TGCAGTGCTCATGGCGGCGGGAGCGGTAAACAAGAGACCCAGTACTTC. As protein: CSAHGGGSGKQETQYF.